The clone carrying this T cell receptor beta chain was counted a single time. The V gene's germline CDR1 is SGHDT and CDR2 YYEEEE. The trim removed 1 base at V and 1 base at J, leaving 1 base unmatched. The CDR3 has 15 residues. This sample is drawn from a study of T cell changes during pregnancy in multiple sclerosis. Data came from immunoSEQ multiplex PCR; TCRdb stores just in-frame clones and leaves some out. This table holds about 42,000 clones, 84% found once. This specimen was CD4+ T cells from peripheral blood mononuclear cells, taken before pregnancy. The chain employs TRBV5-6 and TRBJ2-3; 9 positions agree with TRBD2. This sequence originates from a female donor with multiple sclerosis, enrolled in a pregnancy study. The CDR3 nucleotides read TGTGCCAGCAGCTTGCGGACTAGCGGCACAGATACGCAGTATTTT. It yields the protein CASSLRTSGTDTQYF. The full variable domain, in which reference TRBV5-6 and TRBJ2-3 provide the parts outside the CDR3, is DAGVTQSPTHLIKTRGQQVTLRCSPKSGHDTVSWYQQALGQGPQFIFQYYEEEERQRGNFPDRFSGHQFPNYSSELNVNALLLGDSALYLCASSLRTSGTDTQYFGPGTRLTVL.